One T cell receptor beta chain is described in this entry. Study processing details: It was from reference gene primer amplification that nucleated cell counts were estimated. Sequencing was performed with immunoSEQ multiplex PCR; in TCRdb, only in-frame clones are kept and a portion is missing. That table supplies the V and J calls and clone size; D and trimming were determined from the DNA. This table holds approximately 28,000 clones, 65% to 85% found once. V shed 4 bases, J shed 0 bases, and the junction held 6 bases outside the gene matches. Looked up from germline, CDR1 is GTSNPN and CDR2 is SVGIG (reference sequence). The CDR3 totals 15 residues. This sample is part of a study of blood T cell repertoires in COVID-19. Study in general: Sources were T cells, B-cell-depleted T cells, or PBMCs; the material itself was cDNA or gDNA.

The receptor's source is a woman aged 55-70 years with acute or convalescent COVID-19. The sequencing sample was made of peripheral blood. The chain has TRBV30 and TRBJ2-4; TRBD2 matches at 7 bases. CDR3 sequence: CAWKPGLLAKNIQYF. In nucleotides, the CDR3 is TGTGCCTGGAAGCCGGGACTACTAGCCAAAAACATTCAGTACTTC. The variable domain in full, completed from reference TRBV30 and TRBJ2-4, reads SQTIHQWPATLVQPVGSPLSLECTVEGTSNPNLYWYRQAAGRGLQLLFYSVGIGQISSEVPQNLSASRPQDRQFILSSKKLLLSDSGFYLCAWKPGLLAKNIQYFGAGTRLSVL.